This T cell receptor beta chain was sequenced in a study of prognosis after radiotherapy for stage I lung cancer. Looking at the study overall: Medically, all non-small cell lung cancer patients were deemed inoperable. Of the patients, 6 or 7 had squamous cell carcinoma and twelve had adenocarcinoma tumors.

It was by two-round multiplex PCR that TCR beta CDR3 was amplified from genomic DNA. The first PCR round targeted every TRBV and TRBJ gene with specific primers. TCRdb ran MiXCR on the multiplex PCR reads and lists one entry per CDR3 protein. The sample shows about 20,000 distinct CDR3 sequences, approximately 43% of them seen only once. Comment on this clonotype: Its antigen remains unidentified. A read error is likely here: a far larger clone is one base away.

The germline V gene has CDR1 MNHEY and CDR2 SMNVEV (reference sequence). Trimming cost V 8 bases and J 7 bases; bases outside gene matches: 11. The CDR3 extends over 14 amino acids. Whole-study findings and limits: The study left the tumor specificity of the expanded TCR clones undetermined.

The receptor was derived from a donor aged 50 or older with non-small cell lung cancer. The J gene is TRBJ2-7, the V gene TRBV27; 10 bases fit TRBD2. The sample here was PBMCs, taken before or after stereotactic body radiation therapy (not recorded which). CDR3 in amino acids: CASQRTSGTGEQYF. The CDR3 bases are TGTGCCAGCCAAAGGACTAGCGGCACGGGGGAGCAGTACTTC.